A single sample gave rise to the 22 T cell receptor beta chains below, sequenced in a study of shared clonotypes between healthy human individuals. CD45RO-negative, CCR7-positively selected cells formed the naive CD8 fraction, excluding terminally differentiated effector memory CD45RA+ cells. TCRdb keeps only in-frame clones here, not all; method: immunoSEQ multiplex PCR. The data show millions of clones, approximately 94% seen once. Sequenced sample: naive CD8+ T cells from PBMCs. These receptors originate from a man aged 18 to 30 in good health. Some clones in this sample may be carry-over from other donors' samples.

A single count supports this clone. The CDR3 is CSAEGLAGGKHNEQFF. CDR3 coding DNA: TGCAGCGCCGAGGGACTAGCGGGGGGGAAACACAATGAGCAGTTCTTC. The gene calls are TRBV29-1 and TRBJ2-1; 16 bases match TRBD2. V trimming: 7 bases; J trimming: 5 bases; junction bases outside the gene matches: 8. The length of the CDR3 is 16 residues. CDR1 is SQVTM and CDR2 is ANQGSEA in the germline V gene.

J is TRBJ1-1 and V is TRBV6-1; D call uncertain. CDR1 and CDR2 from the germline V gene are MNHNS and SASEGT. V shed 0 bases and J shed 8 bases, with 19 bases lying between them. This CDR3 comprises 16 residues. CDR3 nucleotide sequence: TGTGCCAGCAGTGAAGCGCTTCCAATGGCTTTCGGGGAAGCTTTCTTT. Translated: CASSEALPMAFGEAFF.

The gene calls are TRBV5-8 and TRBJ2-4; D unclear. Trimming cost V 3 bases and J 10 bases, with 8 bases left between them. The germline CDR1 and CDR2 sequences are SGHTS and YDEGEE. CDR3 length: 11 residues. CDR3 in DNA: TGTGCCAGCAGCTCACTTATGATTCAGTACTTC. This encodes CASSSLMIQYF. The complete variable domain, with remaining parts taken from reference TRBV5-8 and TRBJ2-4, reads EAGVTQSPTHLIKTRGQQATLRCSPISGHTSVYWYQQALGLGLQFLLWYDEGEERNRGNFPPRFSGRQFPNYSSELNVNALELEDSALYLCASSSLMIQYFGAGTRLSVL.

The V and J genes are TRBV11-2 and TRBJ1-1; TRBD1 is a possible D gene (5 bases). This CDR3 region has 18 residues. Per germline, CDR1 SGHAT and CDR2 FQNNGV. Trimming left V 3 bases short and J 6 bases short, with 26 bases between. The CDR3 DNA reads TGTGCCAGCAGCTTTTTTCGCAGCCCTGGGGACCCGGGGGCTGAAGCTTTCTTT. Amino acids: CASSFFRSPGDPGAEAFF.

For this clone: The sample has other DNA sequences that encode this CDR3 too. Here the CDR3 reads CASSEGPYSYEQYF. As DNA, the CDR3 is TGTGCCAGCAGTGAAGGACCTTACTCCTACGAGCAGTACTTC. The chain is built from TRBV6-1 and TRBJ2-7; D is undetermined. The CDR3 has 14 amino acids. The V and J ends lost 1 base and 0 bases respectively, with 7 bases between them. CDR1 MNHNS and CDR2 SASEGT come from the germline V gene.

The gene calls are TRBV5-8 and TRBJ2-7, with no clear D. Deletions cut 4 bases from V and 0 bases from J, with 8 bases between. Germline V gene data show CDR1 as SGHTS and CDR2 as YDEGEE. This CDR3 comprises 13 residues. CDR3 DNA: TGTGCCAGCAGCCCCCAGGCCTCCTACGAGCAGTACTTC. Protein: CASSPQASYEQYF.

This chain connects TRBV28 to TRBJ2-5; D not resolved. The CDR3 is 16 amino acids. The V gene's germline CDR1 is MDHEN and CDR2 SYDVKM. V lost 6 bases, J lost 5 bases, and 22 bases lay in between. CDR3 sequence reads: CASREALHFGLETQYF. CDR3 nucleotides: TGTGCCAGCAGGGAAGCCTTACATTTTGGATTGGAGACCCAGTACTTC.

This chain uses TRBV4-2 with TRBJ2-3; 7 positions match TRBD2. This CDR3 contains 16 residues. CDR1 is LGHNA and CDR2 is YNFKEQ in the germline V gene. V was clipped by 0 bases and J by 4 bases; unmatched bases: 7. This CDR3 reads CASSQDYGRSSDTQYF. The CDR3 DNA is TGTGCCAGCAGCCAAGATTACGGGAGGTCTTCAGATACGCAGTATTTT.

In its sample, this clone was seen once. The genes are TRBV7-2 and TRBJ2-7; 10 bases map to TRBD1. Germline-derived CDR1 and CDR2 are SGHTA and FQGNSA. Unmatched junction bases numbered 5, after V lost 0 bases and J lost 3 bases. The CDR3 extends over 16 amino acids. CDR3: CASSLAVGQGSYEQYF. The CDR3 bases are TGTGCCAGCAGCTTAGCGGTGGGACAGGGGAGCTACGAGCAGTACTTC.

The chain couples TRBV6-6 to TRBJ2-7; D possibly corresponds to TRBD1 (5 bases). Trimming stripped 5 bases from V and 5 bases from J, with 19 bases between. Per germline, CDR1 MNHNY and CDR2 SVGAGI (reference sequence). The CDR3 covers 15 residues. DNA of the CDR3: TGTGCCAGCAGTCAACCTGGGGCGTATCCAAACGAGCAGTACTTC. This codes for CASSQPGAYPNEQYF.

This clone was detected once. The rearrangement uses TRBV9 and TRBJ1-3, with TRBD1 matching 7 bases. CDR3 length: 14 residues. Germline V gives CDR1 SGDLS, CDR2 YYNGEE. Trimming cost V 1 base and J 9 bases; bases outside gene matches: 7. The CDR3 nucleotides are TGTGCCAGCAGCGTATGGGGGACAGCGAGCACCATATATTTT. Translating it yields CASSVWGTASTIYF.

In the case of this clone: The same CDR3 also results from other DNA sequences found in this sample. V usage is TRBV6-5 and J usage is TRBJ1-5, with TRBD1 matching over 8 bases. The CDR3 covers 16 residues. The V segment lost 4 bases and the J segment 3 bases; nucleotides outside the gene matches: 8. The germline V gene has CDR1 MNHEY and CDR2 SVGAGI. CDR3 protein: CASSSSTGEVNQPQHF. The CDR3 DNA reads as TGTGCCAGCAGTTCCTCGACAGGGGAGGTCAATCAGCCCCAGCATTTT.

This clone showed up just a few times. The J gene is TRBJ1-5, the V gene TRBV27, with D uncertain. This CDR3 contains 13 residues. The V end lost 6 bases, the J end lost 0 bases, and 6 bases lay between the germline ends. The germline gives CDR1 MNHEY, CDR2 SMNVEV (reference sequence). The CDR3 coding sequence is TGTGCCAGCAGGAATGTTAGCAATCAGCCCCAGCATTTT. It translates to CASRNVSNQPQHF.

The chain couples TRBV28 to TRBJ2-5; TRBD2 matches 8 bases. CDR1 MDHEN and CDR2 SYDVKM come from the germline V gene. The CDR3 length is 15 residues. Unmatched junction bases numbered 7, after V lost 2 bases and J lost 5 bases. The chain's CDR3 is CASSLGGRPGETQYF. CDR3 DNA: TGTGCCAGCAGTTTAGGCGGGAGGCCGGGGGAGACCCAGTACTTC. The full variable domain, completed using reference TRBV28 and TRBJ2-5, is DVKVTQSSRYLVKRTGEKVFLECVQDMDHENMFWYRQDPGLGLRLIYFSYDVKMKEKGDIPEGYSVSREKKERFSLILESASTNQTSMYLCASSLGGRPGETQYFGPGTRLLVL.

V and J are TRBV27 and TRBJ2-1; D call uncertain. The CDR3 has 15 residues. Germline CDR1 and CDR2: MNHEY and SMNVEV (reference sequence). Trimming removed 2 bases from V and 5 bases from J, with 13 bases in between. For the CDR3, the DNA is TGTGCCAGCAGTTTACGGCAGGACCTAAACAATGAGCAGTTCTTC. Its translation is CASSLRQDLNNEQFF.

This chain uses TRBV4-1 with TRBJ2-7; 7 positions match TRBD1. V trimming: 3 bases; J trimming: 3 bases; junction bases outside the gene matches: 8. CDR3 size: 15 residues. From germline, CDR1 is MGHRA and CDR2 YSYEKL. The CDR3 protein is CASSHLRDSLYEQYF. CDR3 in DNA: TGCGCCAGCAGCCATCTCCGGGACAGCCTCTACGAGCAGTACTTC.

The genes are TRBV5-4 and TRBJ2-6; D is possibly TRBD2 (6 bases). CDR3 size: 16 residues. The ends were cut back, 7 bases at V and 2 bases at J, with 16 bases in the middle. Germline V gene data show CDR1 as SGHNT and CDR2 as YYREEE (reference sequence). The CDR3 loop reads CASGYKGTPGANVLTF. CDR3 coding DNA: TGTGCCAGCGGTTATAAAGGGACTCCTGGGGCCAACGTCCTGACTTTC.

The rearrangement links TRBV28 to TRBJ2-1; D is unclear. The CDR3 extends over 13 amino acids. The germline V and J ends were trimmed by 7 bases and 4 bases, with 11 bases remaining between them. Germline CDR1 reads MDHEN; CDR2 reads SYDVKM. The CDR3 DNA is TGTGCCAGCAAGTTGAAGGGTTACAATGAGCAGTTCTTC. Protein product: CASKLKGYNEQFF.

The rearrangement uses TRBV5-1 and TRBJ1-1; D remains unclear. Germline V gives CDR1 SGHRS, CDR2 YFSETQ. Trimming shortened V by 5 bases and J by 4 bases, and 18 bases separated the two germline ends. The CDR3 extends over 15 amino acids. Here the CDR3 DNA reads TGCGCCAGCAGTAGTATAGGCAGAGGGTCCACTGAAGCTTTCTTT. Amino acids: CASSSIGRGSTEAFF.

This clone has a handful of counts. The sample has other DNA sequences that encode this CDR3 too. V and J are TRBV27 and TRBJ1-5; weak D call: TRBD1 (5 bases). V lost 1 base and J 6 bases, leaving 10 bases between the germline ends. Looked up from germline, CDR1 is MNHEY and CDR2 is SMNVEV (reference sequence). This CDR3 contains 14 residues. The CDR3 DNA reads as TGTGCCAGCAGTTTATTCGCAGGGTCTCAGCCCCAGCATTTT. Amino acid sequence: CASSLFAGSQPQHF.

Concerning this clone itself: The same CDR3 can be traced to other DNA sequences in this sample. V and J are TRBV9 and TRBJ2-7; 8 nucleotides align to TRBD2. Germline V gene lookup returns CDR1 SGDLS and CDR2 YYNGEE. J gave up 4 bases and V 4 bases, and 4 bases lay outside the gene matches. This CDR3 spans 13 amino acids. DNA of the CDR3: TGTGCCAGCAGCCCCGGGAGGGGGTACGAGCAGTACTTC. It yields the protein CASSPGRGYEQYF. The full variable domain, in which reference TRBV9 and TRBJ2-7 provide the parts outside the CDR3, is DSGVTQTPKHLITATGQRVTLRCSPRSGDLSVYWYQQSLDQGLQFLIQYYNGEERAKGNILERFSAQQFPDLHSELNLSSLELGDSALYFCASSPGRGYEQYFGPGTRLTVT.

This clone was counted once. This chain uses TRBV28 with TRBJ2-3, with D unresolved. There are 15 residues in the CDR3. Between the trimmed V and J ends, which lost 7 bases and 1 base, there was a span of 15 bases. The germline V gene encodes CDR1 MDHEN and CDR2 SYDVKM. The CDR3 sequence is CASIFDPGRTDTQYF. CDR3 in DNA: TGTGCCAGCATTTTCGATCCCGGCCGCACAGATACGCAGTATTTT.